This T cell receptor (beta chain) was retrieved from a study of cytotoxic CD8 clonotypes in ibrutinib-treated CLL. Across the whole study: Productive templates per sample averaged about 260,000; productive rearrangements, just under 95,000. Findings and limits, study-wide: Ibrutinib response saw clonality rise, and progression saw it return toward baseline.

From germline, CDR1 is SGHTA and CDR2 FQGNSA. V lost 4 bases to trimming and J lost 6 bases; unmatched junction nucleotides: 2. The CDR3 has 13 residues. Clones were read by immunoSEQ multiplex PCR, and TCRdb kept only the in-frame ones, dropping some. The table includes over 100,000 clones, 70% to 90% detected once. With respect to this clone: The antigen is undetermined.

The sequence was obtained from a human donor with chronic lymphocytic leukemia. The chain couples TRBV7-2 to TRBJ2-1; 8 bases match TRBD1. Sequenced here: PBMCs, sampled after 24 months of ibrutinib treatment. CDR3 sequence: CASSSTGGNEQFF. CDR3 bases: TGTGCCAGCAGCTCCACAGGGGGCAATGAGCAGTTCTTC.